This record looks at one T cell receptor beta chain sequence and its context. Its antigen is not known. TCRdb processed the reads anew with MiXCR; each CDR3 protein has one entry. The sample includes roughly 280,000 distinct CDR3 sequences, approximately 9.2% of them seen just once. The CDR3 sequence is 14 residues long. Germline CDR1 reads SGHTA; CDR2 reads FQGNSA. Trimming took off 5 bases at V and 8 bases at J, with 15 bases between the two ends. This entry belongs to a study of T cell repertoires in cytomegalovirus infection. About the study: Matching HLA type and CMV infection were both indicated by public TCR beta signatures.

Study-level points and caveats: CMV-specific HLA-C-restricted TCR beta clonotypes dominated the ex vivo response. Using cumulative public TCR beta family frequency, the authors identified those who carried CMV together with the relevant HLA.

The sequenced sample was PBMCs. The chain has TRBV7-2 and TRBJ2-2; TRBD1 might be the D (6 bases). This clonotype originated in a human donor in good health (CMV status not recorded). Some clones in this sample may be carry-over from other donors' samples. The DNA for the CDR3 is TGTGCCAGCAGCCCACAGGGTACCGAAGGGGAGCTGTTTTTT. Protein product: CASSPQGTEGELFF.